This entry is about one T cell receptor (beta chain). Its specificity is unknown. Treatment in this sample: some 20 received Ad26.COV2.S at low or high dose, single or two shots; 5 received placebo; per-sample allocation not given. The samples were gathered on day 63 after the first injection of vaccine or placebo. An adult donor aged 18-55 years was enrolled in Boston. Immunization relied on an Ad26 vector, which expressed Wuhan-strain SARS-CoV-2 spike. This entry belongs to a study of Ad26.COV2.S vaccination and SARS-CoV-2 variants. Study results and caveats: Reportedly, after vaccination the spike-specific CD8+ and CD4+ T cell responses displayed substantial breadth.

The germline CDR1 and CDR2 sequences are LGHDT and YNNKEL (reference sequence). V gave up 4 bases and J gave up 7 bases; unmatched junction bases: 7. CDR3 length: 15 amino acids. TCRdb's table, derived via immunoSEQ multiplex PCR, lists solely in-frame clones and lacks some. The sample comprises about 350,000 clones, less than 90% of which are singletons, and approximately 11% rests with the top ten. The origin of this receptor is a person aged 18-65 years who received the Ad26.COV2.S COVID-19 vaccine or a placebo. The source was peripheral blood, collected in a trial of Ad26.COV2.S vaccine versus placebo. The rearrangement links TRBV3-1 (or the pseudogene TRBV3-2) to TRBJ2-1; 10 nucleotides align to TRBD1. The CDR3 region has the DNA TGTGCCAGCAGCCCCCGGGACAGGGGAAGGAATGAGCAGTTCTTC. Translated, it gives CASSPRDRGRNEQFF.